The next 26 T cell receptor beta chains were all read from a single sample in a study of immune evolution from preneoplasia to lung adenocarcinoma. Libraries were prepared by immunoSEQ multiplex PCR; TCRdb keeps only in-frame clonotypes and omits some of them. Of thousands of clones in the sample, 70% to 85% were seen once. The sequenced sample consisted of FFPE lung adenocarcinoma in situ tissue. The receptor set was obtained from a person aged 55-80 years with lung adenocarcinoma.

The chain has TRBV29-1 and TRBJ1-4; 8 nucleotides agree with TRBD1. After removal of 7 bases from V and 7 bases from J, the junction contained 8 bases not matched to a gene. CDR1 and CDR2 (germline): SQVTM, ANQGSEA. This CDR3 spans 13 amino acids. The CDR3 region is CSAIPGQAEKLFF. CDR3 coding DNA: TGCAGCGCGATCCCGGGACAGGCTGAAAAACTGTTTTTT.

The chain links TRBV6-1 to TRBJ1-2; D perhaps matches TRBD1 (5 bases). The V end lost 9 bases, the J end lost 8 bases, and 16 bases lay between the germline ends. CDR3 length: 12 amino acids. Germline V gene sequence: CDR1 MNHNS, CDR2 SASEGT. CDR3 nucleotide sequence: TGTGCCAGTTACAAATGGGGGGTCGGCTACACCTTC. This sequence encodes CASYKWGVGYTF.

J is TRBJ2-5 and V is TRBV10-1; D might be TRBD1 (5 bases). This CDR3 spans 15 amino acids. In germline, CDR1 is WNHNN, CDR2 SYGVQD (reference sequence). Trimming cost V 6 bases and J 3 bases, with 17 bases left between them. The CDR3 reads CASSRQRQTKETQYF. As DNA, the CDR3 is TGCGCCAGCAGCCGTCAGCGACAGACAAAAGAGACCCAGTACTTC.

This CDR3 reads CASSPTGDRFYSPLHF. The CDR3 DNA sequence: TGCGCCAGCAGCCCTACCGGTGACAGGTTCTATTCACCCCTCCACTTT. The rearrangement joins TRBV5-1 to TRBJ1-6, with D possibly matching TRBD1 (6 bases). Germline lookup yields CDR1 SGHRS and CDR2 YFSETQ. CDR3 length: 16 amino acids. Trimming removed 4 bases from V and 8 bases from J, with 19 bases in between. The full variable domain, rest sourced from reference TRBV5-1 and TRBJ1-6, is KAGVTQTPRYLIKTRGQQVTLSCSPISGHRSVSWYQQTPGQGLQFLFEYFSETQRNKGNFPGRFSGRQFSNSRSEMNVSTLELGDSALYLCASSPTGDRFYSPLHFGNGTRLTVT.

The rearrangement links TRBV29-1 to TRBJ1-2, with D tentatively TRBD1 (6 bases). The CDR3 is 13 amino acids. Germline V gene lookup returns CDR1 SQVTM and CDR2 ANQGSEA. The ends were cut back, 3 bases at V and 3 bases at J, with 11 bases in the middle. The CDR3: CSVDPQGHYGYTF. For the CDR3, the DNA is TGCAGCGTTGATCCTCAGGGGCACTATGGCTACACCTTC.

The J gene is TRBJ2-2, the V gene TRBV9; D uncertain. V was shortened by 2 bases and J by 6 bases, with 20 bases between the two germline ends. Germline V gene data show CDR1 as SGDLS and CDR2 as YYNGEE. CDR3 size: 17 residues. This CDR3 reads CASSVGGLQLVSGELFF. CDR3 DNA sequence: TGTGCCAGCAGCGTGGGCGGTCTACAGTTAGTCTCCGGGGAGCTGTTTTTT.

This clone was picked up one time. The CDR3 protein is CASRGRVWGRLGEDTEAFF. The CDR3 coding sequence is TGTGCCAGTAGAGGCCGGGTCTGGGGAAGGTTGGGCGAGGACACTGAAGCTTTCTTT. The rearrangement joins TRBV19 to TRBJ1-1; D is undetermined. The CDR3 spans 19 residues. V was shortened by 6 bases and J by 3 bases, with 29 bases between the two germline ends. The germline gives CDR1 LNHDA, CDR2 SQIVND (reference sequence). Together with reference TRBV19 and TRBJ1-1, the CDR3 gives the full variable domain: DGGITQSPKYLFRKEGQNVTLSCEQNLNHDAMYWYRQDPGQGLRLIYYSQIVNDFQKGDIAEGYSVSREKKESFPLTVTSAQKNPTAFYLCASRGRVWGRLGEDTEAFFGQGTRLTVV.

The chain has TRBV5-6 and TRBJ2-3, with TRBD2 matching 8 bases. Per the germline V gene, CDR1 is SGHDT and CDR2 is YYEEEE. Germline trimming cut 4 bases from V and 4 bases from J; bases unmatched to any gene: 14. The CDR3 covers 17 residues. The CDR3 sequence: CASSDDYGLADADTQYF. CDR3 in DNA: TGTGCCAGCAGCGACGATTACGGACTAGCAGATGCAGATACGCAGTATTTT. Variable domain in full (rest from reference TRBV5-6 and TRBJ2-3): DAGVTQSPTHLIKTRGQQVTLRCSPKSGHDTVSWYQQALGQGPQFIFQYYEEEERQRGNFPDRFSGHQFPNYSSELNVNALLLGDSALYLCASSDDYGLADADTQYFGPGTRLTVL.

The V gene is TRBV25-1, the J gene TRBJ2-7, with D uncertain. The CDR3 covers 12 residues. Trimming removed 6 bases at V and 1 base at J, with 7 bases between. Germline CDR1 MGHDK, CDR2 SYGVNS. The CDR3 coding sequence is TGTGCCAGCAGCTCGAGTTCCTACGAGCAGTACTTC. Translated: CASSSSSYEQYF.

This clone was observed a few times. This chain joins TRBV4-2 and TRBJ1-1; 9 positions match TRBD1. V shed 1 base and J 7 bases; nucleotides not matched to a gene: 28. The CDR3 contains 22 residues. Germline V gene data show CDR1 as LGHNA and CDR2 as YNFKEQ. CDR3 region: CASSQVSWGWPRDRDNSGEAFF. The CDR3 DNA reads TGTGCCAGCAGCCAAGTTTCTTGGGGGTGGCCCCGGGACAGGGATAACTCGGGTGAAGCTTTCTTT.

The genes are TRBV5-6 and TRBJ1-2, with D tentatively TRBD1 (5 bases). CDR1 and CDR2 from the germline V gene are SGHDT and YYEEEE. The CDR3 has 15 amino acids. The V end was cut by 6 bases, the J end by 3 bases, with 18 bases between. In DNA form, the CDR3 reads TGTGCCAGCACCCCTGGGAGGGGAGGCCACTATGGCTACACCTTC. The encoded protein is CASTPGRGGHYGYTF.

The chain combines TRBV20-1 with TRBJ2-5; possibly TRBD2 for D (6 bases). The CDR3 runs to 11 residues. Trimming removed 5 bases from V and 5 bases from J, with 9 bases in between. Germline lookup yields CDR1 DFQATT and CDR2 SNEGSKA (reference sequence). The CDR3 sequence: CSASSAETQYF. Written as DNA, the CDR3 is TGCAGTGCTTCTAGCGCGGAGACCCAGTACTTC.

The CDR3: CASSQDPGGEGSEKLFF. The CDR3 coding sequence is TGCGCCAGCAGCCAAGATCCGGGGGGGGAGGGGTCTGAAAAACTGTTTTTT. This chain links TRBV4-3 with TRBJ1-4; perhaps TRBD1 as D (5 bases). The CDR3 runs to 17 residues. Germline-derived CDR1 and CDR2 are LGHNA and YSLEER. V lost 0 bases and J lost 7, with 18 bases in between.

The rearrangement uses TRBV11-1 and TRBJ2-2; D remains ambiguous. Germline values: CDR1 SGHAT, CDR2 FQDESV (reference sequence). The V end lost 3 bases, the J end lost 2 bases, and 4 bases lay between the germline ends. CDR3 length: 13 amino acids. CDR3 amino acids: CASSFYNTGELFF. CDR3 sequence (DNA): TGTGCCAGCAGCTTCTATAACACCGGGGAGCTGTTTTTT.

CDR3 DNA sequence: TGTGCCAGCAGCGTAGAGGGGACTAGCGGCTACGAGCAGTACTTC. Translating gives CASSVEGTSGYEQYF. The V call is TRBV9, the J call TRBJ2-7; TRBD2 aligns across 11 bases. There are 15 residues in the CDR3. The V and J ends lost 0 bases and 3 bases, in that order; junction bases with no gene match: 2. Germline V gene data show CDR1 as SGDLS and CDR2 as YYNGEE.

The chain uses TRBV7-2 and TRBJ2-1; D may be TRBD1 or TRBD2 (5 bases each). The germline V and J ends were trimmed by 5 bases and 6 bases, with 14 bases remaining between them. The CDR3 sequence is 14 residues long. The germline gives CDR1 SGHTA, CDR2 FQGNSA. This chain's CDR3 is CASSHSTGLNEQFF. Written as DNA, the CDR3 is TGTGCCAGCAGCCACTCAACAGGACTCAATGAGCAGTTCTTC.

The table lists this clone with a count of one. At one end the junction does not follow the germline gene, possibly because of a read error. This chain connects TRBV5-4 to TRBJ1-1; 7 positions agree with TRBD1. CDR3 length equals 16 residues. Per the germline V gene, CDR1 is SGHNT and CDR2 is YYREEE (reference sequence). The CDR3 region is CASSRETGSMNTEAFF. The CDR3 coding sequence is TGCGCCAGCAGCCGAGAGACAGGGTCAATGAACACTGAAGCTTTCTTT.

The genes are TRBV5-1 and TRBJ2-5, with D maybe TRBD1 (5 bases). The V and J ends lost 0 bases and 5 bases respectively, with 11 bases between them. This CDR3 spans 14 amino acids. Germline values: CDR1 SGHRS, CDR2 YFSETQ. The CDR3 loop reads CASSLVVRAETQYF. In nucleotides, the CDR3 is TGCGCCAGCAGCTTGGTTGTCAGGGCTGAGACCCAGTACTTC. Looking up the rest from reference TRBV5-1 and TRBJ2-5 gives the full variable domain: KAGVTQTPRYLIKTRGQQVTLSCSPISGHRSVSWYQQTPGQGLQFLFEYFSETQRNKGNFPGRFSGRQFSNSRSEMNVSTLELGDSALYLCASSLVVRAETQYFGPGTRLLVL.

The chain couples TRBV28 to TRBJ1-6, with 10 positions matching TRBD1. The CDR3 contains 14 residues. Germline values: CDR1 MDHEN, CDR2 SYDVKM. After removal of 7 bases from V and 7 bases from J, the junction contained 4 bases not matched to a gene. CDR3 sequence reads: CASTTGQGNSPLHF. Written as DNA, the CDR3 is TGTGCCAGCACTACGGGACAGGGGAATTCACCCCTCCACTTT.

About this clone itself: Other DNA sequences in the sample encode the same CDR3. V is TRBV2 and J is TRBJ2-7; D may be TRBD2 (6 bases). This CDR3 comprises 12 residues. CDR1 and CDR2 (germline): SNHLY, FYNNEI. Trimming shortened V by 7 bases and J by 7 bases, and 14 bases separated the two germline ends. The DNA of the CDR3 is TGTGCCAGCAACCCGGAGGGGTGGGAGCAGTACTTC. Encoded protein: CASNPEGWEQYF. Variable domain in full (rest from reference TRBV2 and TRBJ2-7): EPEVTQTPSHQVTQMGQEVILRCVPISNHLYFYWYRQILGQKVEFLVSFYNNEISEKSEIFDDQFSVERPDGSNFTLKIRSTKLEDSAMYFCASNPEGWEQYFGPGTRLTVT.

The V call is TRBV6-1, the J call TRBJ2-1; no firm D call. This CDR3 is built from 14 residues. The V and J ends lost 1 base and 6 bases respectively, with 10 bases between them. Germline V CDR1 and CDR2: MNHNS, SASEGT. The CDR3, as DNA: TGTGCCAGCAGTGAAGGTATAGGGATCAATGAGCAGTTCTTC. It is translated as CASSEGIGINEQFF.

This chain joins TRBV11-2 and TRBJ2-7, with 8 positions matching TRBD2. The trim removed 1 base at V and 2 bases at J, leaving 4 bases unmatched. The CDR3 length is 15 residues. The germline CDR1 and CDR2 sequences are SGHAT and FQNNGV. The CDR3 protein is CASSLAGLEAYEQYF. As DNA, the CDR3 is TGTGCCAGCAGCTTAGCGGGACTAGAAGCCTACGAGCAGTACTTC.

This chain uses TRBV11-1 with TRBJ2-5, with D possibly TRBD1 on 6 matching bases. The germline V gene has CDR1 SGHAT and CDR2 FQDESV (reference sequence). The ends were cut back, 4 bases at V and 0 bases at J, with 12 bases in the middle. CDR3 length: 15 amino acids. In DNA, the CDR3 is TGTGCCAGCAGCTCTCTGACAGGCTACCAAGAGACCCAGTACTTC. As protein: CASSSLTGYQETQYF.

The chain has TRBV19 and TRBJ1-2; D might be TRBD1 (6 bases). V was cut by 7 bases and J by 8 bases, with 17 bases left in between. Germline values: CDR1 LNHDA, CDR2 SQIVND (reference sequence). The CDR3 spans 13 residues. The CDR3 here is CASNPRGRWGYTF. The CDR3 DNA follows: TGTGCCAGTAATCCACGGGGGCGCTGGGGCTACACCTTC.

The CDR3, as DNA: TGTGCCAGCAGCTTGGAGTGGGGGTTCACGAGCACTGAAGCTTTCTTT. Its protein is CASSLEWGFTSTEAFF. The rearrangement uses TRBV5-6 and TRBJ1-1; a weak D match, TRBD1 (5 bases). The CDR3 loop spans 16 amino acids. With 0 bases removed from V and 4 bases from J, the gap between germline ends came to 16 bases. Germline V gene sequence: CDR1 SGHDT, CDR2 YYEEEE.

V and J are TRBV5-1 and TRBJ2-1, with D maybe TRBD2 (5 bases). V was clipped by 5 bases and J by 0 bases, with 15 bases between them. The CDR3 extends over 16 amino acids. The germline V gene has CDR1 SGHRS and CDR2 YFSETQ. The CDR3 sequence is CASSRRGEGSYNEQFF. The CDR3 DNA reads TGCGCCAGCAGTCGTCGGGGAGAGGGCTCCTACAATGAGCAGTTCTTC.